The 15 T cell receptor beta chains in this list originate from one sample, sequenced in a study of early T cells in non-severe SARS-CoV-2 infection. From the 5' RACE reads, TCRdb called clonotypes with MiXCR, one entry per CDR3 protein. The sample lists fewer than 85,000 distinct CDR3 sequences, around 9.9% occurring once. The sequenced material came from whole blood. These receptor sequences come from an adult who was a healthcare worker with PCR-confirmed SARS-CoV-2 infection or an uninfected control (not recorded which).

The V gene is TRBV19, the J gene TRBJ2-4; D gene uncertain. The germline CDR1 and CDR2 sequences are LNHDA and SQIVND (reference sequence). Trimming pared 6 bases from V and 2 bases from J, leaving 2 bases between. CDR3 length equals 11 residues. Written as DNA, the CDR3 is TGTGCCAGTAGAACCAAAAACATTCAGTACTTC. Its protein is CASRTKNIQYF.

This clonotype was seen repeatedly, ten times or more. This rearrangement joins TRBV9 to TRBJ2-1; 8 positions agree with TRBD2. Germline CDR1 SGDLS, CDR2 YYNGEE. V lost 4 bases, J lost 13 bases, and 16 bases stayed unmatched. The CDR3 loop spans 15 amino acids. CDR3 sequence (DNA): TGTGCCAGCAGCTCCAGTAGTTCAACCGGGACTAGTCAGTTCTTC. This codes for CASSSSSSTGTSQFF.

This clonotype has at least ten counts. CDR3 sequence reads: CSAPSGSTDTQYF. The DNA for the CDR3 is TGCAGTGCTCCGAGCGGGAGCACAGATACGCAGTATTTT. This chain links TRBV20-1 with TRBJ2-3; D perhaps matches TRBD2 (6 bases). The CDR3 sequence is 13 residues long. Germline CDR1 is DFQATT and CDR2 is SNEGSKA (reference sequence). Trimming cost V 5 bases and J 0 bases, with 9 bases left between them.

The table lists this clonotype with many counts. V gene TRBV10-3 combines with J gene TRBJ1-5, with D unclear. V gave up 2 bases and J gave up 1 base, with 6 bases separating them. CDR1 is ENHRY and CDR2 is SYGVKD in the germline V gene. The CDR3 runs to 14 residues. In DNA form, the CDR3 reads TGTGCCATCAGTGAGCCCTTAAGCAATCAGCCCCAGCATTTT. It codes for CAISEPLSNQPQHF.

This clonotype was seen ten or more times. The rearrangement uses TRBV7-3 and TRBJ2-2; TRBD2 aligns across 7 bases. Germline V gives CDR1 SGHTA, CDR2 FQGTGA. V was clipped by 5 bases and J by 4 bases; unmatched bases: 7. The CDR3 runs to 15 residues. CDR3 DNA: TGTGCCAGCAGCCTGGGAGTAGCGGGCACCGGGGAGCTGTTTTTT. It translates to CASSLGVAGTGELFF. The full variable domain, rest sourced from reference TRBV7-3 and TRBJ2-2, is GAGVSQTPSNKVTEKGKYVELRCDPISGHTALYWYRQSLGQGPEFLIYFQGTGAADDSGLPNDRFFAVRPEGSVSTLKIQRTERGDSAVYLCASSLGVAGTGELFFGEGSRLTVL.

The table lists this clonotype with a few counts. The chain uses TRBV28 and TRBJ2-3, with D possibly matching TRBD2 (5 bases). CDR1 is MDHEN, CDR2 SYDVKM, per germline. V shed 8 bases and J shed 1 base, with 16 bases lying between them. This CDR3 region has 15 residues. In DNA, the CDR3 is TGTGCCAGCCGTACCCCCTTTAGCGGCACAGATACGCAGTATTTT. Translated: CASRTPFSGTDTQYF.

This clonotype was counted at least ten times. The chain joins TRBV11-2 to TRBJ2-1; D perhaps matches TRBD2 (6 bases). Germline V gives CDR1 SGHAT, CDR2 FQNNGV. CDR3 length equals 16 residues. Trimming removed 5 bases at V and 5 bases at J, with 19 bases between. Here the CDR3 DNA reads TGTGCCAGCAGCCGGGTCGGGGGAACCCTTAACAATGAGCAGTTCTTC. Residues: CASSRVGGTLNNEQFF.

This clonotype has ten or more counts. This chain uses TRBV25-1 with TRBJ2-2; D is unresolved. The germline gives CDR1 MGHDK, CDR2 SYGVNS. CDR3 length equals 13 residues. Trimming took off 11 bases at V and 0 bases at J, with 10 bases between the two ends. The CDR3 region is CARITANTGELFF. CDR3 sequence (DNA): TGTGCCCGGATAACTGCGAACACCGGGGAGCTGTTTTTT.

This clonotype came up many times. The chain couples TRBV25-1 to TRBJ1-1; TRBD1 agrees at 8 bases. Losses at the gene ends were 4 bases for V and 4 bases for J; bases not matched to a gene: 5. Germline-derived CDR1 and CDR2 are MGHDK and SYGVNS. The CDR3 extends over 14 amino acids. CDR3 protein: CASSATGVVTEAFF. CDR3 nucleotides: TGTGCCAGCAGTGCGACAGGGGTTGTCACTGAAGCTTTCTTT.

In its sample, this clonotype was seen a few times. The chain carries TRBV20-1 and TRBJ2-2, with 16 bases identical to TRBD2. Germline V gene data show CDR1 as DFQATT and CDR2 as SNEGSKA (reference sequence). This CDR3 has 18 amino acids. V was clipped by 3 bases and J by 9 bases; unmatched bases: 13. CDR3 residues: CSARGPGLAGGPVRELFF. CDR3 nucleotide sequence: TGCAGTGCTAGGGGCCCGGGACTAGCGGGAGGGCCAGTCCGGGAGCTGTTTTTT.

The J gene is TRBJ2-3, the V gene TRBV27; 10 bases agree with TRBD2. The CDR3 runs 17 residues. CDR1 and CDR2 (germline): MNHEY, SMNVEV (reference sequence). V shed 3 bases, J shed 6 bases, and the junction held 12 bases outside the gene matches. CDR3 DNA sequence: TGTGCCAGCAGTTTCACGTCGCTAGCGGGAGTAGGGGATACGCAGTATTTT. It translates to CASSFTSLAGVGDTQYF.

This clonotype was detected once. A much larger clone is a single base away; this may be a read error. The genes are TRBV7-3 and TRBJ2-1, with TRBD2 identical over 9 bases. J gave up 1 base and V 5 bases, and 3 bases lay outside the gene matches. Germline CDR1 SGHTA, CDR2 FQGTGA. The CDR3 loop spans 15 amino acids. The CDR3 DNA reads as TGTGCCAGCAGCCACCTAGCGGGATCCTACAATGAGCAGTTCTTC. Translated: CASSHLAGSYNEQFF.

The chain carries TRBV20-1 and TRBJ1-2; a possible D gene is TRBD1 (5 bases). V was cut by 5 bases and J by 6 bases, with 25 bases left in between. The CDR3 runs 16 residues. From germline, CDR1 is DFQATT and CDR2 SNEGSKA (reference sequence). This chain's CDR3 is CSAFPGSYSGKNGYTF. The CDR3 DNA is TGCAGTGCTTTCCCCGGCAGTTATTCAGGGAAGAATGGCTACACCTTC.

This clonotype was seen repeatedly, ten times or more. This chain uses TRBV29-1 with TRBJ2-1; perhaps TRBD2 as D (5 bases). V lost 6 bases, J lost 8 bases, and 17 bases lay in between. Per the germline V gene, CDR1 is SQVTM and CDR2 is ANQGSEA. CDR3 length: 13 amino acids. In DNA, the CDR3 is TGCAGCGTCCGCCTATTAGCCGGGGATGAGCAGTTCTTC. It encodes CSVRLLAGDEQFF.

This chain connects TRBV7-8 to TRBJ2-5, with 8 bases lining up with TRBD2. V lost 5 bases and J lost 5; bases outside the gene matches: 10. The CDR3 extends over 15 amino acids. The germline V gene encodes CDR1 SGHVS and CDR2 FQNEAQ. As DNA, the CDR3 is TGTGCCAGCAGCCAGATGGTAGCGGGAAGCGAGACCCAGTACTTC. Translation: CASSQMVAGSETQYF.